This T cell receptor beta chain was recorded in a study of cytomegalovirus exposure and HLA in healthy donors. This clone has only a few counts. Antigen unknown. Overall study findings and caveats: As a later analysis showed, several of the most significant clusters appeared to be linked to common viral pathogens. Roughly uniform depth of sequencing across donors was assumed in presence/absence analyses.

The PCR contained 60 Vbeta and 13 Jbeta primers. Libraries were prepared by immunoSEQ multiplex PCR; TCRdb keeps only in-frame clonotypes and omits some of them. The sample has some 110,000 clones; roughly 70% are singletons. The sequence derives from a male donor in good health and CMV-seropositive. The sample taken for sequencing was PBMCs.

Here the CDR3 DNA reads TGTGCCAGTAGCGGACAGGGTGGTAGCTATGGCTACACCTTC. This sequence encodes CASSGQGGSYGYTF. This chain uses TRBV19 with TRBJ1-2; 8 bases line up with TRBD1. Germline lookup yields CDR1 LNHDA and CDR2 SQIVND (reference sequence). The CDR3 is 14 residues long. J was trimmed by 4 bases and V by 6 bases; bases with no gene match: 7.